This TCR beta chain comes out of a study of CD8+ T cells in alopecia areata. In the study overall: Treated patients were dosed with oral tofacitinib, taking 5 to 10 mg twice daily. After 6 to 18 months of tofacitinib, follow-up continued 6 months off drug. Whole-study results and caveats: Relative to mice, TCR sharing across patients was less clear, a difference possibly HLA-related.

The sequencing template was cDNA reverse transcribed from extracted RNA. Repertoires were generated with immunoSEQ multiplex PCR, while TCRdb's copy carries only in-frame clones and drops some. This table holds 220,000 or so clones, 57% found once. The trim removed 6 bases at V and 4 bases at J, leaving 6 bases unmatched. Germline loops: CDR1 MNHEY, CDR2 SVGAGI. This CDR3 has 15 residues. Comments on this clone: The antigen is unknown.

This receptor was identified in a human donor with alopecia areata. This specimen was CD4+ T cells sorted from blood, taken at week 0. V gene TRBV6-5 combines with J gene TRBJ2-1, with 10 bases that match TRBD1. CDR3 loop: CASSRDRGQYNEQFF. In nucleotides, the CDR3 is TGTGCCAGCAGCCGCGACAGGGGGCAATACAATGAGCAGTTCTTC.